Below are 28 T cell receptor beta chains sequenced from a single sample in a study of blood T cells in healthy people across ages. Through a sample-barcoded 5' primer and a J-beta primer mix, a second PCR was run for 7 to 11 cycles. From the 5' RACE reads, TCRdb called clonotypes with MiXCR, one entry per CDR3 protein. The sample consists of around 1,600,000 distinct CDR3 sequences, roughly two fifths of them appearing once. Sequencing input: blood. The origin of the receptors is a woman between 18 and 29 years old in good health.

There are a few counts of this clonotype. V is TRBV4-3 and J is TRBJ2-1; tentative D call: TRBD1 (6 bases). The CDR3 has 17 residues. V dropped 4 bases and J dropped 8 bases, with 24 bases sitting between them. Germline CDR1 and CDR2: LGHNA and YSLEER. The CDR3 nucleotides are TGCGCCAGCAGCCGTTTGTTCGCAGGGGCAGAGTGCGATGAGCAGTTCTTC. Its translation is CASSRLFAGAECDEQFF.

This CDR3 reads CASSWDFYNSPLHF. For the CDR3, the DNA is TGTGCCAGCAGCTGGGACTTTTACAATTCACCCCTCCACTTT. This rearrangement joins TRBV7-2 to TRBJ1-6; D possibly corresponds to TRBD1 (5 bases). CDR3 length equals 14 residues. Germline V CDR1 and CDR2: SGHTA, FQGNSA. Trimming took off 4 bases at V and 7 bases at J, with 11 bases between the two ends.

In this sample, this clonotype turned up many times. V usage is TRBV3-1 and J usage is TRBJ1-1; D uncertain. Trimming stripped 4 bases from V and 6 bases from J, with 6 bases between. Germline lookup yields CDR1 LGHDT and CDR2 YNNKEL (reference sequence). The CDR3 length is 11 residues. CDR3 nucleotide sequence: TGTGCCAGCAGCCGTGGACCTGAAGCTTTCTTT. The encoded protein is CASSRGPEAFF. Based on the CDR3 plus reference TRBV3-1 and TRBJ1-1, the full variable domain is DTAVSQTPKYLVTQMGNDKSIKCEQNLGHDTMYWYKQDSKKFLKIMFSYNNKELIINETVPNRFSPKSPDKAHLNLHINSLELGDSAVYFCASSRGPEAFFGQGTRLTVV.

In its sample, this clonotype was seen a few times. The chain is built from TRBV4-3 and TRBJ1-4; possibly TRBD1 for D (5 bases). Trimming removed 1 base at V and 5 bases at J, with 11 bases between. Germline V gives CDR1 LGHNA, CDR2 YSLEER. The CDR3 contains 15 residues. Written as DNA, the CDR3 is TGCGCCAGCAGCCAAGCTCCGGGACCGAATGAAAAACTGTTTTTT. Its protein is CASSQAPGPNEKLFF.

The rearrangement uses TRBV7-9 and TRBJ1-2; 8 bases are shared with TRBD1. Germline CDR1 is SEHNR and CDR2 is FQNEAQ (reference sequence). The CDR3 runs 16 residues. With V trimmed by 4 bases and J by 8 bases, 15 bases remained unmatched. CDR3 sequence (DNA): TGTGCCAGCAGCTCCCTCGCCGGACAGGGACATCTCGGCTACACCTTC. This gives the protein CASSSLAGQGHLGYTF.

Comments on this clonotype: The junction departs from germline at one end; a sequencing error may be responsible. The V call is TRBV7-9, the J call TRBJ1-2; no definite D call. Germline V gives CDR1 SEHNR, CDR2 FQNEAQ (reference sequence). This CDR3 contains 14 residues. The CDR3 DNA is TGTGTCAGCAGCCTGACCAGCGCGGACTATGGCTACACCTTC. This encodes CVSSLTSADYGYTF.

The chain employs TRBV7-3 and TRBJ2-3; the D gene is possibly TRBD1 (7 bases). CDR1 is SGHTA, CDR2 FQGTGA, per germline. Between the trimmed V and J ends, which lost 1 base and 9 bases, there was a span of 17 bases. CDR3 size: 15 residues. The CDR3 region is CASSLRGGGPVTQYF. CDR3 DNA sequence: TGTGCCAGCAGCTTAAGAGGAGGGGGCCCGGTAACGCAGTATTTT. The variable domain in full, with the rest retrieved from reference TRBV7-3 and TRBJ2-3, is GAGVSQTPSNKVTEKGKYVELRCDPISGHTALYWYRQSLGQGPEFLIYFQGTGAADDSGLPNDRFFAVRPEGSVSTLKIQRTERGDSAVYLCASSLRGGGPVTQYFGPGTRLTVL.

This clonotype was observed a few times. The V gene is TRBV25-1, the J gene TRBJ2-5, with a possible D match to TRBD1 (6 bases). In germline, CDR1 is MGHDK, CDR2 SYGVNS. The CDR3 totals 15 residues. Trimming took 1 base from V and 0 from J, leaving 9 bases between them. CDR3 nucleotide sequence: TGTGCCAGCAGTGAATTTGGGGACAACCAAGAGACCCAGTACTTC. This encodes CASSEFGDNQETQYF.

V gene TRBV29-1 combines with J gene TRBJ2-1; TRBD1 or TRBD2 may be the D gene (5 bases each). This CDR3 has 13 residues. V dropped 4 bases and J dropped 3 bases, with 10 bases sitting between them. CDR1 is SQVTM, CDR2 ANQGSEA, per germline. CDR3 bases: TGCAGCGTTGTCGGGACCCTCTACAATGAGCAGTTCTTC. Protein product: CSVVGTLYNEQFF.

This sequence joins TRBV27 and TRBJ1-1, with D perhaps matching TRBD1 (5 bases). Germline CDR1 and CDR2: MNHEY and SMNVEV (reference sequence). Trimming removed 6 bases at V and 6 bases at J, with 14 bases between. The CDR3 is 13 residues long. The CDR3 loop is CASRPGLGSEAFF. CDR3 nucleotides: TGTGCCAGCAGGCCAGGGTTGGGCTCTGAAGCTTTCTTT.

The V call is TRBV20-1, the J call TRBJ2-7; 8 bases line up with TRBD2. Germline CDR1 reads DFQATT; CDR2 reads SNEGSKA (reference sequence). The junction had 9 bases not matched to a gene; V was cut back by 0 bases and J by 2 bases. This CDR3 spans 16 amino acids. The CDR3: CSARDFLSGDPYEQYF. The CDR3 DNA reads TGCAGTGCTAGAGATTTCCTTAGCGGGGACCCCTACGAGCAGTACTTC.

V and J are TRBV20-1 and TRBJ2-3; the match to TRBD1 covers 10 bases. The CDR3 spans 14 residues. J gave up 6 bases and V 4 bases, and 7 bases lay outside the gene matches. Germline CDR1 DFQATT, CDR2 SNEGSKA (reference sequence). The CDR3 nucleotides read TGCAGTGCTAAGGGACAGGGGCCTCTCGATACGCAGTATTTT. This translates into CSAKGQGPLDTQYF.

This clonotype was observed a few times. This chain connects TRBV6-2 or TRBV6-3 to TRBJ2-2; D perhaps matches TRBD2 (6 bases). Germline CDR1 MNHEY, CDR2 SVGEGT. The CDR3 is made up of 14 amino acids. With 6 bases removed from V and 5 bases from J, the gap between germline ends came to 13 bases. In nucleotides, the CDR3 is TGTGCCAGCAGCTTAGTAGGACTAACCGGGGAGCTGTTTTTT. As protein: CASSLVGLTGELFF.

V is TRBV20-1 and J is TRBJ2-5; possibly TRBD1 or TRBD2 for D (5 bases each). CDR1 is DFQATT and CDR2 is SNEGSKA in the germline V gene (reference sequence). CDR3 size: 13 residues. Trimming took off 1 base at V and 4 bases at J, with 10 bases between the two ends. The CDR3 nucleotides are TGCAGTGCTAGAGGGGACCAGACAGAGACCCAGTACTTC. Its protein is CSARGDQTETQYF.

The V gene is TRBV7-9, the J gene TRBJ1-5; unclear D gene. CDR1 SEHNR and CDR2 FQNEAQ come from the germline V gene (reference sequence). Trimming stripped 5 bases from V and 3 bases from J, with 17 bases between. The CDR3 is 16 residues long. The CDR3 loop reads CASSPSSGGNNQPQHF. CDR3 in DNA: TGTGCCAGCAGCCCCTCGAGCGGCGGCAACAATCAGCCCCAGCATTTT.

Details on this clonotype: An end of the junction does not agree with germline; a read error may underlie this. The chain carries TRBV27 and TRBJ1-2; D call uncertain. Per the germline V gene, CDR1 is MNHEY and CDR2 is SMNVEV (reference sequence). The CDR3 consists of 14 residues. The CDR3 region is CASSTLPGGYDYTF. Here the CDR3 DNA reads TGTGCCAGCAGTACCCTTCCGGGTGGCTATGACTACACCTTC.

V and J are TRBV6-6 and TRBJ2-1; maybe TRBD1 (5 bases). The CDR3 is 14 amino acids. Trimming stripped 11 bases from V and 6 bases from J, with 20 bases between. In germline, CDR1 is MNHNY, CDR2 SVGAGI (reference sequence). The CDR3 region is CASGHGYGTNEQFF. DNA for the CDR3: TGTGCCTCCGGACACGGGTATGGCACCAATGAGCAGTTCTTC.

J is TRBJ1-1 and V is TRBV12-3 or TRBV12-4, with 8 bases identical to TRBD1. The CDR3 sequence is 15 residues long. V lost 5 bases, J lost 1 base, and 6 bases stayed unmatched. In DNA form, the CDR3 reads TGTGCCAGCAGTCGCGCAGGGGGCAGGAACACTGAAGCTTTCTTT. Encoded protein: CASSRAGGRNTEAFF.

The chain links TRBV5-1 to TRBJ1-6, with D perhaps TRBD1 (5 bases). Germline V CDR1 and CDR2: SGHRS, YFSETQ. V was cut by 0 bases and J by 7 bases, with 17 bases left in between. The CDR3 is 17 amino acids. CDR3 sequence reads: CASSLEGSPHGNSPLHF. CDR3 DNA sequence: TGCGCCAGCAGCTTGGAGGGGTCACCGCATGGGAATTCACCCCTCCACTTT.

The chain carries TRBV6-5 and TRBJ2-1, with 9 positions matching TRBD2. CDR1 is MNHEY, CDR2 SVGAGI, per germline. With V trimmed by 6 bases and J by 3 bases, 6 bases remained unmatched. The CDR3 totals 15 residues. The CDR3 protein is CASRPSGRLYNEQFF. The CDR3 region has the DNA TGTGCCAGCAGACCCAGCGGGAGGCTCTACAATGAGCAGTTCTTC.

The CDR3 coding sequence is TGTGCCAGCAGCAAAGCGTCCGGGAGTCTCCACAATGAGCAGTTCTTC. Amino acids: CASSKASGSLHNEQFF. The chain combines TRBV21-1 with TRBJ2-1. TRBV21-1 counts as a pseudogene. CDR3 length equals 16 residues.

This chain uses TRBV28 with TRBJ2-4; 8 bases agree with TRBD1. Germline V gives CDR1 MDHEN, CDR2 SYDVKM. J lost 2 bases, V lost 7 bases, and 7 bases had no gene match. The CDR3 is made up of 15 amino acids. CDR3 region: CASTKDRVSKNIQYF. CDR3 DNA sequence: TGTGCCAGCACAAAGGACAGGGTGTCCAAAAACATTCAGTACTTC.

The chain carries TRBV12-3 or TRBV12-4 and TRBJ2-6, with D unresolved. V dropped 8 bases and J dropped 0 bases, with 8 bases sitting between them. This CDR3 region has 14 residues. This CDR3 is CASRSSSGANVLTF. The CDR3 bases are TGTGCCAGCCGTAGCAGCTCTGGGGCCAACGTCCTGACTTTC.

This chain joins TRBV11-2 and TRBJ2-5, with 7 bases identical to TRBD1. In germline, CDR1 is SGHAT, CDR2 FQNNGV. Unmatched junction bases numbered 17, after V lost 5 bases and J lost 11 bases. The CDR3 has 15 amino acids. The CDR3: CASSTRDSTYNEQYF. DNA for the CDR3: TGTGCCAGCAGCACACGGGACAGTACCTACAATGAGCAGTACTTC.

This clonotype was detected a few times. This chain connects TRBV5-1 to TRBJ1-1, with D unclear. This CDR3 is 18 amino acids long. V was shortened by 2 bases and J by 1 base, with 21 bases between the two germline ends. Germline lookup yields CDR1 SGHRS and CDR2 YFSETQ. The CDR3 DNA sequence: TGCGCCAGCAGCTTACTTCCTGTTTATGGGATACCGAACACTGAAGCTTTCTTT. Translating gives CASSLLPVYGIPNTEAFF. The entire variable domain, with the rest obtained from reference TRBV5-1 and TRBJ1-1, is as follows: KAGVTQTPRYLIKTRGQQVTLSCSPISGHRSVSWYQQTPGQGLQFLFEYFSETQRNKGNFPGRFSGRQFSNSRSEMNVSTLELGDSALYLCASSLLPVYGIPNTEAFFGQGTRLTVV.

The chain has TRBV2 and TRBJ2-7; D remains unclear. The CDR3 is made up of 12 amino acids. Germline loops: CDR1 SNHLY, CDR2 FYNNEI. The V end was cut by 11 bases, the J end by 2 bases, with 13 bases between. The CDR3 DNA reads TGTGCCGGCAATCGACAAGCCTACGAGCAGTACTTC. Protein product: CAGNRQAYEQYF.

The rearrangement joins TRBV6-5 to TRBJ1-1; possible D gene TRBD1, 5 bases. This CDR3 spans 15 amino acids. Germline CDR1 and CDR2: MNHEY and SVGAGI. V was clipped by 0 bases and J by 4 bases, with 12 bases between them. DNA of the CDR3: TGTGCCAGCAGTTACTCGGAGACAGTCTCCACTGAAGCTTTCTTT. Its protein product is CASSYSETVSTEAFF.

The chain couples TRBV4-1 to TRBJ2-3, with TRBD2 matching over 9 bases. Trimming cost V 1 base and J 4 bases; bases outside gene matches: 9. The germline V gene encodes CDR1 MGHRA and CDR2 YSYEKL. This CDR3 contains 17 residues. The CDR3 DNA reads TGCGCCAGCAGCCAAGCCCCGGGGACTAGCATTGCAGATACGCAGTATTTT. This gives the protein CASSQAPGTSIADTQYF.